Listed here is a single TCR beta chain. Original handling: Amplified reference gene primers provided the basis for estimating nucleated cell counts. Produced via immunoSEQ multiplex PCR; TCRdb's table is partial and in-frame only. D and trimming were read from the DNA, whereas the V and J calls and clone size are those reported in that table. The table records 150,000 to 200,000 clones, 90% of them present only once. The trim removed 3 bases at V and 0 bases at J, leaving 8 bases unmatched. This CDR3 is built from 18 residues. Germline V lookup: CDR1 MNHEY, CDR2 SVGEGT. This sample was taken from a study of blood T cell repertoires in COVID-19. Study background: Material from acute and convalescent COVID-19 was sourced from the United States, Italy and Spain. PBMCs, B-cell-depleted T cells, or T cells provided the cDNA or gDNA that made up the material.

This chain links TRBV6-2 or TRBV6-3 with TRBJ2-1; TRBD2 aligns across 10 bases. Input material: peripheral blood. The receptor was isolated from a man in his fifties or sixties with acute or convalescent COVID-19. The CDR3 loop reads CASSYLAGALSSYNEQFF. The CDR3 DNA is TGTGCCAGCAGTTATCTAGCGGGGGCCCTGAGCTCCTACAATGAGCAGTTCTTC.